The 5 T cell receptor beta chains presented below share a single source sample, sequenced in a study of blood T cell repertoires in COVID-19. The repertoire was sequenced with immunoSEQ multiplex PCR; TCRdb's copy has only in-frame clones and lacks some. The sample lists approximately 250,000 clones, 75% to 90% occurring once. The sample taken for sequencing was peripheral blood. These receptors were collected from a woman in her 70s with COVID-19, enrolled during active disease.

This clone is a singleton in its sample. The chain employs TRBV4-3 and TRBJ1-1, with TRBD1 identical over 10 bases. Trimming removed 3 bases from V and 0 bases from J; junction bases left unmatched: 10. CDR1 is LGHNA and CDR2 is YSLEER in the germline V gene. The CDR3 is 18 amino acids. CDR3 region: CASSQSKPGQGLNTEAFF. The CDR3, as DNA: TGCGCCAGCAGCCAGAGTAAACCGGGACAGGGGCTGAACACTGAAGCTTTCTTT.

The CDR3 protein is CASMNPLARMTDTQYF. CDR3 nucleotide sequence: TGTGCCAGCATGAATCCCCTAGCCAGGATGACAGATACGCAGTATTTT. This chain connects TRBV2 to TRBJ2-3, with a tentative D call TRBD2 (5 bases). Germline-derived CDR1 and CDR2 are SNHLY and FYNNEI. V was clipped by 7 bases and J by 3 bases, with 20 bases between them. The CDR3 sequence is 16 residues long.

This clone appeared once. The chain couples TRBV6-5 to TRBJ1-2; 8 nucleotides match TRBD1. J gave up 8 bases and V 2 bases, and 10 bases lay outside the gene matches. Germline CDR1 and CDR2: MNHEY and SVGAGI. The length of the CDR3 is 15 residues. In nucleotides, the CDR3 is TGTGCCAGCAGTTACAGGGACAGGCCCATCGGGGGCTACACCTTC. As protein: CASSYRDRPIGGYTF.

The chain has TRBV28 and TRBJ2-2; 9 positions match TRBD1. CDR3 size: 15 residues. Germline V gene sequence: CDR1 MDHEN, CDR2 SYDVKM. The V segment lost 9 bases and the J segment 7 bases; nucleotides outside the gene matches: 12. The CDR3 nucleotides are TGTGCCAGTCTATTGGGACAGGGCAGGGTCGGGGAGCTGTTTTTT. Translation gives CASLLGQGRVGELFF. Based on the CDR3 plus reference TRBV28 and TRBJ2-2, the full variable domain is DVKVTQSSRYLVKRTGEKVFLECVQDMDHENMFWYRQDPGLGLRLIYFSYDVKMKEKGDIPEGYSVSREKKERFSLILESASTNQTSMYLCASLLGQGRVGELFFGEGSRLTVL.

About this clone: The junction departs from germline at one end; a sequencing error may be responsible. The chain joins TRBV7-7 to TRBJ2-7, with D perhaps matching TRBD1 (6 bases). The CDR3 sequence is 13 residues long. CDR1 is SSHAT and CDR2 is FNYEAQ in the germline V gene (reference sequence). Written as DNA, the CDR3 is TGTGCTAGCAGCCAGGGGTTGGGTTACGAGCAGTACTTC. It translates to CASSQGLGYEQYF.